The T cell receptor beta chain described here comes from a study of T cells in Graves' hyperthyroidism and ophthalmopathy. Findings and limits, study-wide: From stable hyperthyroidism, ophthalmopathy was separated by a 13 V-J model.

PBMCs were collected from an approximately 10 ml volume of fresh peripheral blood. Amplified TCR beta CDR3 regions derived from RNA transcripts. The TCR CDR3 was amplified in a first-round RT-PCR using the HTBI primer set. TCRdb re-derived calls from the multiplex PCR reads in MiXCR, one entry per CDR3 protein. The data show 250,000 or so distinct CDR3 sequences, about 15% seen once. This clonotype was counted many times. Its antigen remains unidentified. Deletions cut 5 bases from V and 3 bases from J, with 10 bases between. CDR1 SEHNR and CDR2 FQNEAQ come from the germline V gene (reference sequence). The length of the CDR3 is 13 residues.

J is TRBJ1-2 and V is TRBV7-9, with D unresolved. The specimen was blood. This receptor was obtained from a woman in her forties or fifties with Graves' hyperthyroidism that later progressed to Graves' ophthalmopathy. CDR3 region: CASSLSQDYGYTF. The CDR3 DNA reads as TGTGCCAGCAGCCTCTCGCAGGACTATGGCTACACCTTC.